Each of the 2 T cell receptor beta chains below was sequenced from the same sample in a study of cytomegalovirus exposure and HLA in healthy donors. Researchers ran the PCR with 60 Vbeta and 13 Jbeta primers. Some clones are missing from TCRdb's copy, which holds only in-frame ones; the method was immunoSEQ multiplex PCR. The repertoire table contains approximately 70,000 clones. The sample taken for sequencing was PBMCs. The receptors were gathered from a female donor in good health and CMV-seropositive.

CDR3 nucleotides: TGTGCCAGCTCACCCACAGCAATCAAAAACATTCAGTACTTC. Amino acid sequence: CASSPTAIKNIQYF. The gene calls are TRBV18 and TRBJ2-4; no reliable D call. The V gene's germline CDR1 is KGHSH and CDR2 LQKENI. V lost 3 bases and J 3 bases, leaving 9 bases between the germline ends. The CDR3 is 14 amino acids. Combining the CDR3 with reference TRBV18 and TRBJ2-4 gives the whole variable domain NAGVMQNPRHLVRRRGQEARLRCSPMKGHSHVYWYRQLPEEGLKFMVYLQKENIIDESGMPKERFSAEFPKEGPSILRIQQVVRGDSAAYFCASSPTAIKNIQYFGAGTRLSVL.

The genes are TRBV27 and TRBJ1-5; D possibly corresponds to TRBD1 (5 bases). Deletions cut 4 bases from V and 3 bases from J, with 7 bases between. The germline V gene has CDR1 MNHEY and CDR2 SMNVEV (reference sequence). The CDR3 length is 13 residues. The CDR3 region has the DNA TGTGCCAGCAGTTCAGGGTACAATCAGCCCCAGCATTTT. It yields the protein CASSSGYNQPQHF.